Below, 20 T cell receptor beta chains from the same sample are listed, as sequenced in a study of cytomegalovirus exposure and HLA in healthy donors. PCR amplification relied on 60 Vbeta primers (plus 13 Jbeta primers). The protocol was immunoSEQ multiplex PCR, while the TCRdb copy is restricted to in-frame clones and leaves out a portion. The sample includes over 150,000 clones, about 81% of them seen just once. The sample comprised PBMCs. The receptors originated from a woman aged 18-29 years in good health and CMV-seronegative.

V is TRBV19 and J is TRBJ1-3; TRBD1 matches at 8 bases. The CDR3 is 15 amino acids. The trim removed 6 bases at V and 3 bases at J, leaving 7 bases unmatched. From germline, CDR1 is LNHDA and CDR2 SQIVND (reference sequence). The CDR3 coding sequence is TGTGCCAGTAGCACGCAGGGGGCTGGTGGAAACACCATATATTTT. This sequence encodes CASSTQGAGGNTIYF.

The V gene is TRBV6-1, the J gene TRBJ1-1; the D is unclear. Germline CDR1 reads MNHNS; CDR2 reads SASEGT. The V end lost 5 bases, the J end lost 0 bases, and 10 bases lay between the germline ends. This CDR3 has 14 amino acids. Written as DNA, the CDR3 is TGTGCCAGCAGTTCTAATACGGTGAACACTGAAGCTTTCTTT. It specifies CASSSNTVNTEAFF.

The chain joins TRBV18 to TRBJ1-5; no clear D. CDR3 length: 14 residues. Germline CDR1 KGHSH, CDR2 LQKENI. V gave up 2 bases and J gave up 9 bases, with 14 bases separating them. The CDR3 loop reads CASSPSGDSLPQHF. For the CDR3, the DNA is TGTGCCAGCTCACCATCCGGGGATAGTCTGCCCCAGCATTTT.

The chain has TRBV6-6 and TRBJ2-1; TRBD2 matches at 8 bases. This CDR3 has 15 amino acids. V gave up 6 bases and J gave up 0 bases; unmatched junction bases: 4. Germline V gives CDR1 MNHNY, CDR2 SVGAGI (reference sequence). The CDR3 protein is CASSRGGSSYNEQFF. The CDR3 DNA reads as TGTGCCAGCAGCCGCGGGGGGAGCTCCTACAATGAGCAGTTCTTC.

The rearrangement uses TRBV4-1 and TRBJ1-2, with a tentative D call TRBD1 (5 bases). Trimming left V 4 bases short and J 3 bases short, with 15 bases between. In germline, CDR1 is MGHRA, CDR2 YSYEKL. The CDR3 totals 15 residues. The CDR3 protein is CASSPTAGGDYGYTF. CDR3 DNA sequence: TGCGCCAGCAGCCCCACAGCGGGGGGAGACTATGGCTACACCTTC.

The chain links TRBV14 to TRBJ2-7; TRBD1 is a possible D gene (5 bases). CDR3 size: 16 residues. Trimming shortened V by 0 bases and J by 1 base, and 13 bases separated the two germline ends. From germline, CDR1 is SGHDN and CDR2 FVKESK. The CDR3: CASSQERNRLSYEQYF. CDR3 coding DNA: TGTGCCAGCAGCCAAGAGAGGAACAGGCTTTCCTACGAGCAGTACTTC.

The chain has TRBV4-1 and TRBJ2-5; 13 bases match TRBD2. The CDR3 is 17 residues long. Germline CDR1 and CDR2: MGHRA and YSYEKL. V gave up 3 bases and J gave up 5 bases; unmatched junction bases: 9. The CDR3 spells CASSQAIGLAGAETQYF. CDR3 DNA sequence: TGCGCCAGCAGCCAGGCAATAGGACTAGCGGGAGCGGAGACCCAGTACTTC.

The CDR3: CASSLLAGGSYNEQFF. The CDR3, as DNA: TGTGCCAGCAGTTTGCTAGCGGGAGGCTCCTACAATGAGCAGTTCTTC. This chain links TRBV28 with TRBJ2-1; 11 positions agree with TRBD2. V lost 3 bases, J lost 0 bases, and 1 base stayed unmatched. The germline V gene encodes CDR1 MDHEN and CDR2 SYDVKM. The CDR3 sequence is 16 residues long.

The rearrangement uses TRBV27 and TRBJ2-3; TRBD2 matches 12 bases. J lost 6 bases, V lost 6 bases, and 13 bases had no gene match. CDR3 length equals 17 residues. Germline CDR1 reads MNHEY; CDR2 reads SMNVEV (reference sequence). The CDR3 region is CASSYLLAGGPADTQYF. CDR3 sequence (DNA): TGTGCCAGCAGCTACCTACTAGCGGGGGGCCCTGCTGATACGCAGTATTTT.

This chain links TRBV30 with TRBJ2-7; D gene uncertain. V dropped 0 bases and J dropped 5 bases, with 5 bases sitting between them. Looked up from germline, CDR1 is GTSNPN and CDR2 is SVGIG (reference sequence). There are 11 residues in the CDR3. CDR3 coding DNA: TGTGCCTGGAGTGTAGAGCACGAGCAGTACTTC. Encoded protein: CAWSVEHEQYF.

The V call is TRBV6-5, the J call TRBJ2-1, with 9 bases aligning to TRBD2. The junction had 4 bases not matched to a gene; V was cut back by 6 bases and J by 1 base. CDR1 and CDR2 (germline): MNHEY, SVGAGI. This CDR3 spans 15 amino acids. CDR3 amino acids: CASSPSGNSYNEQFF. CDR3 nucleotide sequence: TGTGCCAGCAGCCCTAGCGGGAATTCCTACAATGAGCAGTTCTTC.

The rearrangement uses TRBV5-4 and TRBJ2-5, with no clear D. The CDR3 is made up of 13 amino acids. Germline CDR1 is SGHNT and CDR2 is YYREEE (reference sequence). With 4 bases removed from V and 1 base from J, the gap between germline ends came to 8 bases. CDR3 sequence: CASSAPSQETQYF. The CDR3 region has the DNA TGTGCCAGCAGCGCCCCCAGCCAAGAGACCCAGTACTTC.

The genes are TRBV28 and TRBJ2-2, with D maybe TRBD1 (5 bases). Germline V gene sequence: CDR1 MDHEN, CDR2 SYDVKM. CDR3 length: 14 residues. V was clipped by 2 bases and J by 3 bases, with 7 bases between them. The CDR3 DNA follows: TGTGCCAGCAGTTTAGACAGCTACACCGGGGAGCTGTTTTTT. Translating gives CASSLDSYTGELFF.

The chain links TRBV6-1 to TRBJ1-2; D remains unclear. The CDR3 extends over 14 amino acids. Germline-derived CDR1 and CDR2 are MNHNS and SASEGT. V lost 3 bases and J 4 bases, leaving 12 bases between the germline ends. CDR3 DNA: TGTGCCAGCAGTGAGAGCGGCGGCGCCTATGGCTACACCTTC. Translation: CASSESGGAYGYTF.

V gene TRBV10-2 combines with J gene TRBJ1-1; D unresolved. The germline gives CDR1 WSHSY, CDR2 SAAADI. V was pared by 5 bases and J by 4 bases, with 5 bases between. The CDR3 is 11 amino acids. The CDR3 region is CASSPGTEAFF. DNA for the CDR3: TGCGCCAGCAGTCCGGGCACTGAAGCTTTCTTT.

This chain links TRBV9 with TRBJ2-2; D is possibly TRBD2 (6 bases). The germline gives CDR1 SGDLS, CDR2 YYNGEE. The CDR3 is made up of 14 amino acids. Trimming cost V 0 bases and J 6 bases, with 9 bases left between them. The CDR3, as DNA: TGTGCCAGCAGCGTAGGGGGGAGGCCCGGGGAGCTGTTTTTT. This encodes CASSVGGRPGELFF.

The chain combines TRBV5-1 with TRBJ2-7; possible D gene TRBD1, 5 bases. CDR3 length: 15 residues. The V and J ends lost 0 bases and 3 bases respectively, with 13 bases between them. Germline-derived CDR1 and CDR2 are SGHRS and YFSETQ. The CDR3 DNA sequence: TGCGCCAGCAGCTTGGCGGGCAGGGCGAACTACGAGCAGTACTTC. It encodes CASSLAGRANYEQYF.

The chain joins TRBV5-1 to TRBJ2-7; no definite D call. V was pared by 4 bases and J by 5 bases, with 16 bases between. The germline V gene encodes CDR1 SGHRS and CDR2 YFSETQ. This CDR3 spans 14 amino acids. The CDR3 loop reads CASSRLASIDEQYF. CDR3 coding DNA: TGCGCCAGCAGCCGACTCGCTAGTATAGACGAGCAGTACTTC.

The chain has TRBV5-8 and TRBJ1-1, with 10 bases aligning to TRBD1. V shed 0 bases, J shed 3 bases, and the junction held 8 bases outside the gene matches. Germline V CDR1 and CDR2: SGHTS, YDEGEE. The CDR3 has 17 residues. As DNA, the CDR3 is TGTGCCAGCAGCTTGGAGTCGGACAGGGGGGTGTACACTGAAGCTTTCTTT. Translation: CASSLESDRGVYTEAFF.

This chain links TRBV19 with TRBJ1-2; D possibly corresponds to TRBD1 (5 bases). Germline loops: CDR1 LNHDA, CDR2 SQIVND (reference sequence). V was clipped by 2 bases and J by 0 bases, with 10 bases between them. CDR3 length equals 15 residues. CDR3 loop: CASSIPGTTNYGYTF. In nucleotides, the CDR3 is TGTGCCAGTAGTATACCAGGGACTACTAACTATGGCTACACCTTC. Full variable domain (missing parts from reference TRBV19 and TRBJ1-2): DGGITQSPKYLFRKEGQNVTLSCEQNLNHDAMYWYRQDPGQGLRLIYYSQIVNDFQKGDIAEGYSVSREKKESFPLTVTSAQKNPTAFYLCASSIPGTTNYGYTFGSGTRLTVV.